This T cell receptor beta chain was found in a study of T cell responses to AZD1222 COVID-19 vaccine. Trimming shortened V by 6 bases and J by 3 bases, and 11 bases separated the two germline ends. The CDR3 sequence is 14 residues long. Germline CDR1 reads MDHEN; CDR2 reads SYDVKM. A word on this clone: Antigen: not known.

Whole-study findings and limits: No repertoire was sampled before or during the peak T cell response, only after it. Reportedly, close to half of spike-specific TCRs are directed against unmutated variant regions. Seropositivity was recorded at baseline in only 6 or 7 AZD1222 recipients.

Profiling relied on immunoSEQ multiplex PCR, and the TCRdb table lists in-frame clones only, not all of them. Here the sample spans about 200,000 clones, around nine tenths being singletons. The receptor was isolated from an adult who received the MenACWY meningococcal vaccine as a control. The chain couples TRBV28 to TRBJ1-4, with D possibly being TRBD1 (6 bases). The material sequenced was peripheral blood, taken 28 days after the second dose of the MenACWY control vaccine. The CDR3 DNA follows: TGTGCCAGCAGCACAGGGCCAGCTAATGAAAAACTGTTTTTT. This encodes CASSTGPANEKLFF.